These 18 T cell receptor beta chains came from one sample sequenced in a study of cytomegalovirus exposure and HLA in healthy donors. 13 Jbeta primers and 60 Vbeta primers were used for the PCR. The method was immunoSEQ multiplex PCR; TCRdb's version includes in-frame clones alone and lacks a portion of them. This table has 150,000 to 200,000 clones, more than 65% appearing once. Sequencing was done on a sample of PBMCs. The receptor set was obtained from a man between 18 and 35 years old in good health and CMV-seropositive.

This chain joins TRBV5-1 and TRBJ2-7; possible D gene TRBD2, 7 bases. V shed 0 bases and J shed 4 bases, with 17 bases lying between them. CDR3 length equals 16 residues. The germline V gene has CDR1 SGHRS and CDR2 YFSETQ. The CDR3 region has the DNA TGCGCCAGCAGCTTGGATGTAGTGGGGGGGCGGTACGAGCAGTACTTC. It codes for CASSLDVVGGRYEQYF.

The chain employs TRBV30 and TRBJ2-2; 9 nucleotides match TRBD1. Germline lookup yields CDR1 GTSNPN and CDR2 SVGIG (reference sequence). The CDR3 totals 17 residues. V trimming: 0 bases; J trimming: 6 bases; junction bases outside the gene matches: 11. The chain's CDR3 is CAWSVYLGQGLPGELFF. DNA of the CDR3: TGTGCCTGGAGTGTATATTTGGGACAGGGTTTGCCCGGGGAGCTGTTTTTT.

The J gene is TRBJ1-5, the V gene TRBV19; D possibly corresponds to TRBD1 (6 bases). Germline CDR1 and CDR2: LNHDA and SQIVND (reference sequence). Trimming pared 6 bases from V and 7 bases from J, leaving 25 bases between. CDR3 size: 17 residues. The CDR3 protein is CASSPRWGLAPKQPQHF. The CDR3 region has the DNA TGTGCCAGTAGCCCCCGATGGGGGCTCGCCCCAAAGCAGCCCCAGCATTTT. Complete variable domain (other parts from reference TRBV19 and TRBJ1-5): DGGITQSPKYLFRKEGQNVTLSCEQNLNHDAMYWYRQDPGQGLRLIYYSQIVNDFQKGDIAEGYSVSREKKESFPLTVTSAQKNPTAFYLCASSPRWGLAPKQPQHFGDGTRLSIL.

The chain recombines TRBV5-6 with TRBJ1-2; D might be TRBD1 (6 bases). With 0 bases removed from V and 6 bases from J, the gap between germline ends came to 12 bases. Per germline, CDR1 SGHDT and CDR2 YYEEEE. The CDR3 is 14 amino acids. The CDR3 loop is CASSLDRAFDGYTF. The DNA for the CDR3 is TGTGCCAGCAGCTTGGACAGGGCATTTGATGGCTACACCTTC.

The rearrangement uses TRBV13 and TRBJ1-1; TRBD1 might be the D (5 bases). The ends were cut back, 3 bases at V and 11 bases at J, with 13 bases in the middle. In germline, CDR1 is PRHDT, CDR2 FYEKMQ (reference sequence). The CDR3 is made up of 12 amino acids. The CDR3 region is CASSLGRGYAFF. The CDR3 nucleotides read TGTGCCAGCAGCTTGGGGCGAGGCTATGCTTTCTTT.

The V and J genes are TRBV21-1 and TRBJ1-3; the table's D call of TRBD1 was not tested on the DNA. TRBV21-1 is described as a pseudogene. CDR3 length equals 20 residues. CDR3 nucleotides: TGTGCCAGCAGCAAAGCAGGGGGCACAGAAAAGGGGCTCTCTGGAAACACCATATATTTT. It codes for CASSKAGGTEKGLSGNTIYF.

The chain recombines TRBV10-2 with TRBJ1-2; weak D call: TRBD1 (6 bases). The V gene lost 2 bases and the J gene lost 7 bases, with 14 bases spanning the gap. Germline V gives CDR1 WSHSY, CDR2 SAAADI. The CDR3 sequence is 14 residues long. The CDR3 loop is CASSEGGEGGGYTF. Here the CDR3 DNA reads TGCGCCAGCAGTGAGGGGGGGGAAGGGGGTGGCTACACCTTC.

This rearrangement joins TRBV10-3 to TRBJ2-7, with unresolved D. Deletions cut 2 bases from V and 3 bases from J, with 5 bases between. The CDR3 is made up of 12 amino acids. Germline CDR1 and CDR2: ENHRY and SYGVKD. The CDR3 nucleotides are TGTGCCATCAGTGAGGGCAGCTACGAGCAGTACTTC. It yields the protein CAISEGSYEQYF.

V usage is TRBV27 and J usage is TRBJ2-1; D gene ambiguous. V lost 6 bases and J 5 bases, leaving 11 bases between the germline ends. This CDR3 region has 13 residues. Germline V gene sequence: CDR1 MNHEY, CDR2 SMNVEV (reference sequence). This chain's CDR3 is CASSPTLNNEQFF. CDR3 nucleotide sequence: TGTGCCAGCAGCCCGACTCTCAACAATGAGCAGTTCTTC.

This clone has a single count. The chain is built from TRBV29-1 and TRBJ2-7; perhaps TRBD1 as D (5 bases). CDR3 size: 13 residues. The germline V gene has CDR1 SQVTM and CDR2 ANQGSEA. Trimming cost V 7 bases and J 5 bases, with 18 bases left between them. CDR3 residues: CSAGAGILDEQYF. In DNA form, the CDR3 reads TGCAGCGCTGGGGCAGGGATTTTAGACGAGCAGTACTTC.

J is TRBJ2-3 and V is TRBV18; tentative D call: TRBD1 (5 bases). The V gene lost 2 bases and the J gene lost 1 base, with 16 bases spanning the gap. The CDR3 spans 17 residues. Germline assignment: CDR1 KGHSH and CDR2 LQKENI. The CDR3 is CASSPYRFQGGTDTQYF. The CDR3, as DNA: TGTGCCAGCTCACCATACCGATTTCAGGGTGGCACAGATACGCAGTATTTT.

This chain connects TRBV7-9 to TRBJ1-2; D remains ambiguous. Trimming shortened V by 0 bases and J by 5 bases, and 16 bases separated the two germline ends. Germline loops: CDR1 SEHNR, CDR2 FQNEAQ (reference sequence). The CDR3 spans 16 residues. CDR3: CASSLASTRVWYGYTF. CDR3 nucleotide sequence: TGTGCCAGCAGCTTAGCGTCTACGAGGGTTTGGTATGGCTACACCTTC.

This chain joins TRBV28 and TRBJ2-5, with 8 bases identical to TRBD1. The CDR3 contains 14 residues. CDR1 MDHEN and CDR2 SYDVKM come from the germline V gene. V lost 4 bases, J lost 5 bases, and 6 bases stayed unmatched. The CDR3 sequence is CASSSRGREETQYF. Written as DNA, the CDR3 is TGTGCCAGCAGTTCCAGGGGGCGAGAGGAGACCCAGTACTTC.

CDR3 sequence reads: CASSQERGAQFNEQFF. CDR3 DNA: TGCGCCAGCAGCCAAGAACGGGGGGCCCAGTTCAATGAGCAGTTCTTC. This rearrangement joins TRBV4-1 to TRBJ2-1; D might be TRBD2 (7 bases). V lost 0 bases and J 6 bases, leaving 15 bases between the germline ends. The V gene's germline CDR1 is MGHRA and CDR2 YSYEKL. The CDR3 is 16 amino acids.

The CDR3 here is CASSFRVGYSGANVLTF. The CDR3 bases are TGTGCCAGCAGCTTTCGTGTGGGCTACTCTGGGGCCAACGTCCTGACTTTC. The rearrangement links TRBV5-6 to TRBJ2-6; no clear D gene. Trimming left V 2 bases short and J 0 bases short, with 12 bases between. CDR1 SGHDT and CDR2 YYEEEE come from the germline V gene. The CDR3 runs 17 residues.

This chain uses TRBV6-6 with TRBJ1-1, with 8 bases lining up with TRBD1. V gave up 7 bases and J gave up 4 bases; unmatched junction bases: 8. Germline V lookup: CDR1 MNHNY, CDR2 SVGAGI (reference sequence). The CDR3 has 14 residues. For the CDR3, the DNA is TGTGCCAGCACAACAGGGGGGGAAAGCACTGAAGCTTTCTTT. Protein sequence: CASTTGGESTEAFF.

This clone was seen more than once but under ten times. This sequence joins TRBV2 and TRBJ1-5; maybe TRBD1 (5 bases). The CDR3 sequence is 15 residues long. V dropped 8 bases and J dropped 4 bases, with 18 bases sitting between them. Germline assignment: CDR1 SNHLY and CDR2 FYNNEI. Here the CDR3 DNA reads TGTGCCAGCTCTCCTCGGGGGGTAGGTAATCAGCCCCAGCATTTT. Translation: CASSPRGVGNQPQHF.

For this clone: It is likely a read error, because the conserved phenylalanine at the end of the CDR3 is missing. V and J are TRBV29-1 and TRBJ1-6; 7 nucleotides agree with TRBD1. Trimming cost V 7 bases and J 0 bases; bases outside gene matches: 3. Germline V gene lookup returns CDR1 SQVTM and CDR2 ANQGSEA. The CDR3 is made up of 14 amino acids. The CDR3 reads CSATGSSYNSPLHL. The CDR3 DNA sequence: TGCAGCGCGACAGGGAGCTCCTATAATTCACCCCTCCACCTT.